This T cell receptor (beta chain) was found in a study of blood T cells in healthy people across ages. Notes on the study in general: Diversity estimated from one million T cells was considered an underestimate.

This clonotype came up a few times. The antigen is undetermined. Together with a sample-barcoded 5' primer, a J-beta primer mix was included in a second PCR lasting about 7 to 12 cycles. TCRdb re-called the 5' RACE reads through MiXCR, storing one row per CDR3 protein. The sample records some 1.6 million distinct CDR3 sequences, 30% to 40% being singletons. Germline CDR1 MNHNS, CDR2 SASEGT. This CDR3 has 14 amino acids. Trimming took off 2 bases at V and 8 bases at J, with 12 bases between the two ends. This clonotype originated in a woman between 25 and 40 years old in good health. The V gene is TRBV6-1, the J gene TRBJ1-4; no firm D call. Sequencing was done on a sample of blood. The CDR3 DNA sequence: TGTGCCAGCAGTGAATATATCGAGGTAGAAAAACTGTTTTTT. It codes for CASSEYIEVEKLFF.